This TCR beta chain derives from a study of blood T cell repertoires in COVID-19. Study context: There were acute and convalescent COVID-19 samples, and they came from the United States, Italy and Spain.

Authors' methods: How many nucleated cells were present was estimated from reference gene primer amplification. Here immunoSEQ multiplex PCR was the method, and the copy in TCRdb shows in-frame clones only, minus some. V and J calls and clone size follow that table, whereas D and trimming were derived from the DNA. This sample carries 200,000 or so clones, roughly four fifths of them seen once, and the ten largest clones take around 7%. Trimming removed 2 bases from V and 10 bases from J; junction bases left unmatched: 9. The CDR3 loop spans 15 amino acids. Germline lookup yields CDR1 MNHNS and CDR2 SASEGT. Residents of about 25 US areas, aged roughly 18 to 89 years, made up the participants.

The V call is TRBV6-1, the J call TRBJ2-1, with 9 bases that match TRBD2. What was sequenced was PBMCs or T cells enriched from blood (not recorded which). This sequence was found in a man in his forties or fifties who had recovered from COVID-19. The CDR3: CASSEMASGAIEQFF. The CDR3, as DNA: TGTGCCAGCAGTGAAATGGCTAGCGGGGCTATCGAGCAGTTCTTC.